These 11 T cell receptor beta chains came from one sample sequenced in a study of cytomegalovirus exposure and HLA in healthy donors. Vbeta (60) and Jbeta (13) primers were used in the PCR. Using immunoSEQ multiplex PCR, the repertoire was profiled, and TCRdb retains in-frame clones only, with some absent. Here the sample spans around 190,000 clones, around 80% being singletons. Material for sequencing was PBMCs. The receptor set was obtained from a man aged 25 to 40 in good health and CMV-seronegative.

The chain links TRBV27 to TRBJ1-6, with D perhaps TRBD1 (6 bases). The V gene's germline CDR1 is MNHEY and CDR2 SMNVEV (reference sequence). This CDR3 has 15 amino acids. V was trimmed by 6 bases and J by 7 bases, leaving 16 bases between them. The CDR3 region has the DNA TGTGCCAGCAGGATAGGGGGTTTGGCGAATTCACCCCTCCACTTT. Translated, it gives CASRIGGLANSPLHF.

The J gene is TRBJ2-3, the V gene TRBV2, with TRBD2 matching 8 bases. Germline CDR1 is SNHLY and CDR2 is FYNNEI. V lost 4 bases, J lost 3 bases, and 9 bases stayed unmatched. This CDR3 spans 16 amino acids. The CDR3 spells CASSGSSGRGTDTQYF. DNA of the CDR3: TGTGCCAGCAGTGGTTCAAGCGGGAGAGGAACAGATACGCAGTATTTT.

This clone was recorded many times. The CDR3, as DNA: TGTGCCAGCAGCGAACAGGCGACGGCCCAGGGGTACTTC. Translation gives CASSEQATAQGYF. The chain couples TRBV6-1 to TRBJ2-7; perhaps TRBD1 as D (5 bases). The CDR3 covers 13 residues. Germline CDR1 is MNHNS and CDR2 is SASEGT. V was cut by 6 bases and J by 12 bases, with 21 bases left in between.

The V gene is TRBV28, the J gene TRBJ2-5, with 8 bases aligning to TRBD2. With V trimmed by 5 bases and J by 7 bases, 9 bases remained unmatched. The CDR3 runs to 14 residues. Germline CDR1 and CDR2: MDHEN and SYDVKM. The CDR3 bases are TGTGCCAGCAGTCCCACGGGGAGCGGGAGGACCCAGTACTTC. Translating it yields CASSPTGSGRTQYF.

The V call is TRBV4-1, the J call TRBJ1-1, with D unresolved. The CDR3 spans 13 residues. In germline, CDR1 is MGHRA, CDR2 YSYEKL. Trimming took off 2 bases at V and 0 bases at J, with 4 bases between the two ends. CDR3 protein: CASSQPMNTEAFF. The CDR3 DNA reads TGCGCCAGCAGCCAACCCATGAACACTGAAGCTTTCTTT.

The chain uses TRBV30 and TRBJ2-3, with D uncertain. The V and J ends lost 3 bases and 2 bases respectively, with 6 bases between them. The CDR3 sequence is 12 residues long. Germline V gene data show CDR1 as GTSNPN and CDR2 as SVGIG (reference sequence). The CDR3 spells CAWSPNTDTQYF. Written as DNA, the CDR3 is TGTGCCTGGAGCCCAAACACAGATACGCAGTATTTT.

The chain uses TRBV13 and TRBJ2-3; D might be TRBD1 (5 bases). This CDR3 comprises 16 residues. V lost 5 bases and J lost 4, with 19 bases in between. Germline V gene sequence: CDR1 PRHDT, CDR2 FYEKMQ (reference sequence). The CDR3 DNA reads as TGTGCCAGCAGCCGCCTAGTGGGGCGAAACTCAGATACGCAGTATTTT. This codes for CASSRLVGRNSDTQYF.

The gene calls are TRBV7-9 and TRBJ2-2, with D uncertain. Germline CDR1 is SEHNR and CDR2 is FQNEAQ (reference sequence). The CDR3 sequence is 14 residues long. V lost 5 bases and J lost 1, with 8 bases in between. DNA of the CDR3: TGTGCCAGCAGCCCACCGGGGAACACCGGGGAGCTGTTTTTT. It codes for CASSPPGNTGELFF.

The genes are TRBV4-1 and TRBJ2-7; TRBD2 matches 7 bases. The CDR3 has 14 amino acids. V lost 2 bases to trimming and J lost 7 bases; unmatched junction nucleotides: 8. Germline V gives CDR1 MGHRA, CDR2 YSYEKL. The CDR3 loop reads CASSQSIPAGEQYF. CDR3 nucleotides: TGCGCCAGCAGCCAATCCATCCCAGCGGGGGAGCAGTACTTC.

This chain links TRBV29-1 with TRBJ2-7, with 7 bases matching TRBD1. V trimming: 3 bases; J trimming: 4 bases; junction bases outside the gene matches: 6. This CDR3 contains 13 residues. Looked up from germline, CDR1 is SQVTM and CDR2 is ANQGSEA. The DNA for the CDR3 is TGCAGCGTTGATGGGACAGAAACTTACGAGCAGTACTTC. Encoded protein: CSVDGTETYEQYF.

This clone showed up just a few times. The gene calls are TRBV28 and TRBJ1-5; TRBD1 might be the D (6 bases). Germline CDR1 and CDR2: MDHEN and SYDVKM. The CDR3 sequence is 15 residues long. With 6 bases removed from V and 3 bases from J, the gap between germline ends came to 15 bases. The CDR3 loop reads CASSTLRQVNQPQHF. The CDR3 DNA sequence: TGTGCCAGCAGCACACTCAGACAGGTCAATCAGCCCCAGCATTTT.